A single sample is the source of the 22 T cell receptor beta chains below, sequenced in a study of cytomegalovirus exposure and HLA in healthy donors. In the PCR, 60 Vbeta and 13 Jbeta primers were used. Measured with immunoSEQ multiplex PCR; TCRdb has only the in-frame clones, and not every one. The sample has roughly 150,000 clones, around 80% seen once. The source material was PBMCs. These receptor sequences come from a man aged 35 to 55 in good health and CMV-seropositive.

J is TRBJ2-1 and V is TRBV10-3, with 8 bases aligning to TRBD2. With V trimmed by 8 bases and J by 5 bases, 17 bases remained unmatched. The CDR3 covers 17 residues. Germline V gene sequence: CDR1 ENHRY, CDR2 SYGVKD. Here the CDR3 DNA reads TGTGCCATCGGGATAGCGGGGCATTTAGAGCGTAACAATGAGCAGTTCTTC. Its protein product is CAIGIAGHLERNNEQFF.

V usage is TRBV6-5 and J usage is TRBJ1-2; D ambiguous. Trimming cost V 6 bases and J 8 bases, with 16 bases left between them. This CDR3 comprises 13 residues. The germline V gene encodes CDR1 MNHEY and CDR2 SVGAGI. The CDR3 DNA reads TGTGCCAGCAGCAAAAAGGCGGTCGGCGGCTACACCTTC. Its protein product is CASSKKAVGGYTF.

The chain is built from TRBV5-6 and TRBJ2-5; 10 bases agree with TRBD2. Looked up from germline, CDR1 is SGHDT and CDR2 is YYEEEE. The CDR3 has 14 amino acids. V lost 7 bases, J lost 5 bases, and 8 bases stayed unmatched. This chain's CDR3 is CASAASGRVETQYF. In nucleotides, the CDR3 is TGTGCCAGCGCGGCTAGCGGGAGAGTGGAGACCCAGTACTTC.

This rearrangement joins TRBV5-5 to TRBJ1-5; D ambiguous. The germline V gene has CDR1 SGHKS and CDR2 YYEKEE (reference sequence). Trimming removed 0 bases from V and 1 base from J, with 5 bases in between. The CDR3 is made up of 14 amino acids. Here the CDR3 DNA reads TGTGCCAGCAGCTTGGGAGGGAGCAATCAGCCCCAGCATTTT. It yields the protein CASSLGGSNQPQHF.

With regard to this clone: Within the sample, other DNA sequences also encode this same CDR3. The V call is TRBV5-1, the J call TRBJ1-2, with TRBD1 as a possible D gene (5 bases). This CDR3 spans 14 amino acids. The V end lost 1 base, the J end lost 2 bases, and 9 bases lay between the germline ends. The germline V gene encodes CDR1 SGHRS and CDR2 YFSETQ. The CDR3 loop is CASSLSGSNYGYTF. In DNA, the CDR3 is TGCGCCAGCAGCTTGTCAGGGTCGAACTATGGCTACACCTTC.

This clone appeared a few times. V and J are TRBV10-3 and TRBJ2-3, with a tentative D call TRBD2 (5 bases). The ends were cut back, 5 bases at V and 2 bases at J, with 11 bases in the middle. This CDR3 region has 14 residues. Per germline, CDR1 ENHRY and CDR2 SYGVKD. CDR3 region: CAISFGEPTDTQYF. The CDR3 DNA is TGTGCCATCAGTTTTGGGGAGCCCACAGATACGCAGTATTTT.

The V gene is TRBV7-9, the J gene TRBJ1-2; maybe TRBD1 (5 bases). Trimming pared 1 base from V and 3 bases from J, leaving 9 bases between. Germline CDR1 is SEHNR and CDR2 is FQNEAQ (reference sequence). This CDR3 spans 14 amino acids. In DNA form, the CDR3 reads TGTGCCAGCAGCTTAGATTCAGGGTACTATGGCTACACCTTC. It translates to CASSLDSGYYGYTF.

The gene calls are TRBV6-1 and TRBJ1-5; TRBD1 is a possible D gene (6 bases). V lost 3 bases to trimming and J lost 9 bases, with 15 bases between them. Per germline, CDR1 MNHNS and CDR2 SASEGT. This CDR3 contains 14 residues. CDR3 amino acids: CASSDGQTLWPQHF. CDR3 nucleotide sequence: TGTGCCAGCAGTGACGGACAGACTTTATGGCCCCAGCATTTT.

V is TRBV5-1 and J is TRBJ1-1, with TRBD1 matching 9 bases. J gave up 0 bases and V 4 bases, and 7 bases lay outside the gene matches. Germline V lookup: CDR1 SGHRS, CDR2 YFSETQ. This CDR3 is built from 16 residues. The CDR3 here is CASSHDRGSMNTEAFF. CDR3 nucleotide sequence: TGCGCCAGCAGCCACGACAGGGGGTCCATGAACACTGAAGCTTTCTTT. The full variable domain, rest sourced from reference TRBV5-1 and TRBJ1-1, is KAGVTQTPRYLIKTRGQQVTLSCSPISGHRSVSWYQQTPGQGLQFLFEYFSETQRNKGNFPGRFSGRQFSNSRSEMNVSTLELGDSALYLCASSHDRGSMNTEAFFGQGTRLTVV.

The chain joins TRBV7-8 to TRBJ2-2; 7 positions match TRBD2. The trim removed 4 bases at V and 8 bases at J, leaving 13 bases unmatched. This CDR3 is built from 16 residues. Germline assignment: CDR1 SGHVS and CDR2 FQNEAQ. The CDR3 protein is CASSSVTGGLGGELFF. CDR3 in DNA: TGTGCCAGCAGCTCCGTCACGGGAGGCCTAGGAGGGGAGCTGTTTTTT.

The genes are TRBV27 and TRBJ2-5; maybe TRBD1 (6 bases). This CDR3 comprises 16 residues. The V end lost 2 bases, the J end lost 1 base, and 14 bases lay between the germline ends. The V gene's germline CDR1 is MNHEY and CDR2 SMNVEV (reference sequence). The CDR3 coding sequence is TGTGCCAGCAGTTTAATTGGCAGGGGATCCCAAGAGACCCAGTACTTC. Translated, it gives CASSLIGRGSQETQYF.

The J gene is TRBJ1-1, the V gene TRBV19, with D possibly matching TRBD1 (6 bases). The CDR3 is 13 amino acids. Deletions cut 9 bases from V and 0 bases from J, with 11 bases between. Germline V CDR1 and CDR2: LNHDA, SQIVND (reference sequence). The CDR3 sequence: CASRDTMNTEAFF. The CDR3 DNA follows: TGTGCCAGCAGGGACACCATGAACACTGAAGCTTTCTTT. The full variable domain, in which reference TRBV19 and TRBJ1-1 provide the parts outside the CDR3, is DGGITQSPKYLFRKEGQNVTLSCEQNLNHDAMYWYRQDPGQGLRLIYYSQIVNDFQKGDIAEGYSVSREKKESFPLTVTSAQKNPTAFYLCASRDTMNTEAFFGQGTRLTVV.

The J gene is TRBJ2-1, the V gene TRBV11-3, with 9 bases matching TRBD2. Germline trimming cut 6 bases from V and 7 bases from J; bases unmatched to any gene: 7. This CDR3 contains 14 residues. Germline V CDR1 and CDR2: SGHNT, YENEEA. CDR3 sequence reads: CASSWREGWNEQFF. The CDR3 DNA follows: TGTGCCAGCAGTTGGCGGGAGGGCTGGAATGAGCAGTTCTTC.

The chain is built from TRBV7-9 and TRBJ2-7, with 11 bases fitting TRBD2. The CDR3 totals 14 residues. V was pared by 7 bases and J by 6 bases, with 8 bases of the junction left unmatched. Per the germline V gene, CDR1 is SEHNR and CDR2 is FQNEAQ (reference sequence). The CDR3, as DNA: TGTGCCAGCACCTGGGGACTAGCGGTTTCCGAGCAGTACTTC. Protein: CASTWGLAVSEQYF.

This chain uses TRBV27 with TRBJ2-4; no firm D call. The CDR3 is 13 amino acids. In germline, CDR1 is MNHEY, CDR2 SMNVEV (reference sequence). Trimming stripped 5 bases from V and 7 bases from J, with 12 bases between. The CDR3 DNA sequence: TGTGCCAGCAGTCCGATAGACTGGAACATTCAGTACTTC. Amino acid sequence: CASSPIDWNIQYF.

The V gene is TRBV12-5, the J gene TRBJ2-2, with unresolved D. Per the germline V gene, CDR1 is LGHNT and CDR2 is FRNRAP. The CDR3 is 13 amino acids. V lost 5 bases to trimming and J lost 2 bases, with 6 bases between them. CDR3 region: CASGLTNTGELFF. Written as DNA, the CDR3 is TGTGCTAGTGGTCTAACCAACACCGGGGAGCTGTTTTTT.

The rearrangement uses TRBV7-9 and TRBJ2-1; 11 nucleotides agree with TRBD1. In germline, CDR1 is SEHNR, CDR2 FQNEAQ (reference sequence). This CDR3 has 15 residues. V lost 4 bases, J lost 4 bases, and 3 bases stayed unmatched. The CDR3 region is CASSSGQGEYNEQFF. The CDR3 DNA reads as TGTGCCAGCAGCTCGGGACAGGGGGAGTACAATGAGCAGTTCTTC.

The CDR3 DNA is TGTGCCAGCAGCGGATCAGGGTTTCGTGGCTACACCTTC. It encodes CASSGSGFRGYTF. This chain links TRBV14 with TRBJ1-2, with TRBD1 as a possible D gene (5 bases). V lost 5 bases and J lost 7, with 14 bases in between. The length of the CDR3 is 13 residues. Germline V gene sequence: CDR1 SGHDN, CDR2 FVKESK.

The chain links TRBV18 to TRBJ1-1, with 8 bases fitting TRBD1. This CDR3 spans 14 amino acids. The germline V gene has CDR1 KGHSH and CDR2 LQKENI. Trimming removed 2 bases from V and 5 bases from J; junction bases left unmatched: 4. The CDR3 loop is CASSPRQGITEAFF. The CDR3 coding sequence is TGTGCCAGCTCACCAAGACAGGGGATTACTGAAGCTTTCTTT.

This clone was seen only a few times. The V and J genes are TRBV27 and TRBJ1-5; D might be TRBD1 (5 bases). Germline V gives CDR1 MNHEY, CDR2 SMNVEV (reference sequence). Between the trimmed V and J ends, which lost 2 bases and 1 base, there was a span of 9 bases. CDR3 length: 15 amino acids. CDR3 in amino acids: CASSLMGLSNQPQHF. For the CDR3, the DNA is TGTGCCAGCAGTTTAATGGGGCTGAGCAATCAGCCCCAGCATTTT.

The chain combines TRBV10-1 with TRBJ2-3, with unresolved D. In germline, CDR1 is WNHNN, CDR2 SYGVQD (reference sequence). CDR3 length equals 16 residues. V gave up 3 bases and J gave up 0 bases, with 13 bases separating them. The chain's CDR3 is CASSDQAPGSTDTQYF. CDR3 DNA sequence: TGCGCCAGCAGTGACCAGGCCCCTGGGAGCACAGATACGCAGTATTTT.

This sequence joins TRBV6-5 and TRBJ1-5, with 11 bases aligning to TRBD1. In germline, CDR1 is MNHEY, CDR2 SVGAGI. Trimming cost V 6 bases and J 6 bases; bases outside gene matches: 7. The CDR3 spans 15 residues. The CDR3 coding sequence is TGTGCCAGCAGCACCGGACAGGGGGCAGGTCAGCCCCAGCATTTT. It yields the protein CASSTGQGAGQPQHF.